The 3 T cell receptor beta chains below come from one sample, sequenced in a study of tumor-infiltrating lymphocytes in primary liver carcinoma. From about 490 ng of total RNA, TCR beta-specific cDNA was reverse-transcribed using a constant-region primer. A slightly modified ARM-PCR protocol with three nested multiplex PCR rounds produced these TCR beta libraries. Researchers ran the first two PCR rounds for roughly 11 cycles each with TRBV1-TRBV30 forward primers and a C-beta reverse primer. TCRdb used MiXCR to reprocess the multiplex PCR reads, holding one entry per CDR3 protein. Here the sample spans around 100,000 distinct CDR3 sequences, more than 65% being singletons. RNA and DNA were co-extracted from approximately 20-30 mg of unsorted bulk tissue. The specimen was liver tumor tissue from sampling region 2. Subset noted: tumor region T2, inferior pole. Receptor source: a woman in her fifties or sixties with primary liver carcinoma and hepatitis B virus infection.

This clonotype was observed a few times. This may arise from a read error, as a much more abundant clone is one base away. The chain employs TRBV5-8 and TRBJ1-5; D unclear. Per germline, CDR1 SGHTS and CDR2 YDEGEE. The CDR3 runs to 13 residues. Trimming removed 4 bases at V and 4 bases at J, with 9 bases between. The CDR3 is CASSRVLNQPQHF. The DNA of the CDR3 is TGTGCCAGCAGCCGGGTCCTTAATCAGCCCCAGCATTTT.

Of note for this clonotype: One end of the junction is discordant with germline, which a read error may explain. This chain joins TRBV11-2 and TRBJ2-5; D is perhaps TRBD1 (6 bases). CDR1 is SGHAT, CDR2 FQNNGV, per germline. CDR3 length: 14 amino acids. In DNA form, the CDR3 reads TGTGCCAGCAGCCCGACAGGACCGAAAGAGACTCAGTACTTC. Protein product: CASSPTGPKETQYF.

V and J are TRBV4-1 and TRBJ2-7; no firm D call. Trimming pared 3 bases from V and 7 bases from J, leaving 19 bases between. CDR1 MGHRA and CDR2 YSYEKL come from the germline V gene. The CDR3 is made up of 15 amino acids. The CDR3: CASSHPGVVGKEQYF. CDR3 in DNA: TGCGCCAGCAGCCACCCTGGAGTAGTGGGCAAAGAGCAGTACTTC.